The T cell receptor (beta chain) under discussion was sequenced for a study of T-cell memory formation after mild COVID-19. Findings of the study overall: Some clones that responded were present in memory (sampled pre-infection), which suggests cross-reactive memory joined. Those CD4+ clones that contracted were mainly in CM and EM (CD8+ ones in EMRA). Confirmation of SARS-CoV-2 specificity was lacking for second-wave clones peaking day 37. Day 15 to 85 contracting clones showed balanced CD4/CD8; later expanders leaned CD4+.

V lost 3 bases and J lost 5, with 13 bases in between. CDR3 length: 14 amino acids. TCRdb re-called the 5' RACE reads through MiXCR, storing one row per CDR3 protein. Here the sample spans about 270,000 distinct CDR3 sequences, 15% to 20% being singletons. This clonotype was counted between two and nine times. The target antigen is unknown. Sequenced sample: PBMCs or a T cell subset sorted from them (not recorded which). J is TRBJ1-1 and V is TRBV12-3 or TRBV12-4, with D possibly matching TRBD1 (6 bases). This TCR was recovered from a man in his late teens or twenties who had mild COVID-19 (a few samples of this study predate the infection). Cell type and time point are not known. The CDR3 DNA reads TGTGCCAGCAGTTTCACCGGGGGCTGGACTGAAGCTTTCTTT. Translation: CASSFTGGWTEAFF.